These 19 T cell receptor beta chains share one sample of origin, sequenced in a study of blood T cells in healthy people across ages. Together with a sample-barcoded 5' primer, a J-beta primer mix was included in a second PCR lasting roughly 6 to 12 cycles. From the 5' RACE reads, TCRdb called clonotypes with MiXCR, one entry per CDR3 protein. The sample has 650,000 to 900,000 distinct CDR3 sequences, around 62% seen once; the top ten hold around 30%. Sequencing was done on a sample of blood. The receptor set was obtained from a man aged 30 to 45 in good health.

This rearrangement joins TRBV15 to TRBJ2-5, with D unclear. This CDR3 spans 15 amino acids. Germline V CDR1 and CDR2: LNHNV, YYDKDF (reference sequence). Trimming took 0 bases from V and 1 from J, leaving 9 bases between them. The CDR3 DNA is TGTGCCACCAGCAGAGATTTGGCAGGCCAAGAGACCCAGTACTTC. Protein product: CATSRDLAGQETQYF.

This clonotype was recorded a few times. The V and J genes are TRBV20-1 and TRBJ2-5; D is unclear. Germline V gene sequence: CDR1 DFQATT, CDR2 SNEGSKA (reference sequence). There are 13 residues in the CDR3. The V end was cut by 0 bases, the J end by 1 base, with 6 bases between. CDR3 in DNA: TGCAGTGCTAGAGATCGCAGCCAAGAGACCCAGTACTTC. This gives the protein CSARDRSQETQYF.

The V and J genes are TRBV20-1 and TRBJ1-5; TRBD1 matches at 10 bases. The CDR3 consists of 17 residues. The germline gives CDR1 DFQATT, CDR2 SNEGSKA (reference sequence). V dropped 0 bases and J dropped 1; count of bases not matched to a gene: 6. In DNA form, the CDR3 reads TGCAGTGCTAGAGATTACGGACAGGGGGGAAGCAATCAGCCCCAGCATTTT. Protein sequence: CSARDYGQGGSNQPQHF.

This clonotype has more than one count but fewer than ten. The rearrangement links TRBV6-6 to TRBJ2-7; D unresolved. The CDR3 sequence is 14 residues long. Deletions cut 5 bases from V and 2 bases from J, with 13 bases between. Germline V gene sequence: CDR1 MNHNY, CDR2 SVGAGI (reference sequence). CDR3 bases: TGTGCCAGCAGTCTATCGAGGCAAGCCTACGAGCAGTACTTC. As protein: CASSLSRQAYEQYF.

The J gene is TRBJ1-2, the V gene TRBV7-2; D not resolved. The CDR3 length is 14 residues. Trimming pared 6 bases from V and 0 bases from J, leaving 11 bases between. Germline V gene lookup returns CDR1 SGHTA and CDR2 FQGNSA. The chain's CDR3 is CASSPDGTNYGYTF. DNA for the CDR3: TGTGCCAGCAGTCCGGACGGAACTAACTATGGCTACACCTTC. Full variable domain (rest looked up from reference TRBV7-2 and TRBJ1-2): GAGVSQSPSNKVTEKGKDVELRCDPISGHTALYWYRQSLGQGLEFLIYFQGNSAPDKSGLPSDRFSAERTGGSVSTLTIQRTQQEDSAVYLCASSPDGTNYGYTFGSGTRLTVV.

The chain couples TRBV20-1 to TRBJ2-3; TRBD2 matches 8 bases. Germline trimming cut 0 bases from V and 2 bases from J; bases unmatched to any gene: 7. Germline CDR1 and CDR2: DFQATT and SNEGSKA (reference sequence). The CDR3 sequence is 16 residues long. The CDR3 DNA reads TGCAGTGCTAGAGATGCGCGGGAGGCATACACAGATACGCAGTATTTT. It codes for CSARDAREAYTDTQYF.

The rearrangement links TRBV6-1 to TRBJ1-2; TRBD1 is a possible D gene (6 bases). The CDR3 totals 15 residues. The germline CDR1 and CDR2 sequences are MNHNS and SASEGT. The ends were cut back, 3 bases at V and 4 bases at J, with 15 bases in the middle. DNA for the CDR3: TGTGCCAGCAGTGAGAGACAGGAGAGGAGCTATGGCTACACCTTC. This translates into CASSERQERSYGYTF.

The chain joins TRBV7-2 to TRBJ2-7; D is uncertain. With 1 base removed from V and 10 bases from J, the gap between germline ends came to 20 bases. The germline gives CDR1 SGHTA, CDR2 FQGNSA. The CDR3 runs 15 residues. CDR3 sequence: CASSLVAAGPKTQYF. DNA for the CDR3: TGTGCCAGCAGCTTAGTTGCAGCAGGACCAAAAACCCAGTACTTC.

This clonotype has a handful of counts. The gene calls are TRBV6-1 and TRBJ1-2; TRBD1 agrees at 8 bases. V was clipped by 10 bases and J by 4 bases; unmatched bases: 11. The CDR3 is made up of 14 amino acids. Germline V lookup: CDR1 MNHNS, CDR2 SASEGT. CDR3 nucleotides: TGTGCCACCAAGGCGGGCAGGGGGCCCTATGGCTACACCTTC. Translation: CATKAGRGPYGYTF.

The rearrangement uses TRBV4-3 and TRBJ2-7, with D possibly matching TRBD1 (5 bases). Germline loops: CDR1 LGHNA, CDR2 YSLEER. The V and J ends lost 4 bases and 2 bases respectively, with 15 bases between them. There are 15 residues in the CDR3. The CDR3 nucleotides read TGCGCCAGCAGCCCACCAGGGCCATTCCCCTACGAGCAGTACTTC. Amino acid sequence: CASSPPGPFPYEQYF.

The chain recombines TRBV6-2 or TRBV6-3 with TRBJ2-1; D remains unclear. CDR1 and CDR2 from the germline V gene are MNHEY and SVGEGT. The CDR3 sequence is 16 residues long. The ends were cut back, 0 bases at V and 4 bases at J, with 13 bases in the middle. The CDR3 DNA is TGTGCCAGCAGTTACTCTCTCGGACCTTATTACAATGAGCAGTTCTTC. This translates into CASSYSLGPYYNEQFF.

The J gene is TRBJ1-4, the V gene TRBV20-1; D is undetermined. Germline CDR1 and CDR2: DFQATT and SNEGSKA (reference sequence). The CDR3 is made up of 15 amino acids. V dropped 3 bases and J dropped 2 bases, with 13 bases sitting between them. The CDR3 reads CSASSADATNEKLFF. For the CDR3, the DNA is TGCAGTGCTAGCTCAGCAGATGCTACTAATGAAAAACTGTTTTTT.

The V call is TRBV9, the J call TRBJ2-1; D gene ambiguous. Germline V gives CDR1 SGDLS, CDR2 YYNGEE. The CDR3 totals 18 residues. Trimming took 0 bases from V and 5 from J, leaving 21 bases between them. CDR3 sequence: CASSVGPAGQTENNEQFF. For the CDR3, the DNA is TGTGCCAGCAGCGTAGGCCCCGCCGGGCAGACCGAAAACAATGAGCAGTTCTTC.

The chain has TRBV15 and TRBJ2-7; D may be TRBD1 or TRBD2 (5 bases each). Germline V gives CDR1 LNHNV, CDR2 YYDKDF (reference sequence). V lost 3 bases, J lost 1 base, and 10 bases lay in between. The CDR3 has 14 residues. This chain's CDR3 is CATSRAWGSYEQYF. The CDR3 region has the DNA TGTGCCACCAGCAGGGCTTGGGGGTCCTACGAGCAGTACTTC.

This clonotype was seen more than once but under ten times. The chain couples TRBV7-2 to TRBJ1-2, with TRBD1 matching 7 bases. The V gene end was trimmed by 5 bases and the J gene end by 4 bases; junction bases not matched to a gene: 10. This CDR3 has 15 residues. Germline-derived CDR1 and CDR2 are SGHTA and FQGNSA. The DNA for the CDR3 is TGTGCCAGCAGCAGTATCCTACAGGGGCGCTATGGCTACACCTTC. It encodes CASSSILQGRYGYTF.

The chain employs TRBV11-2 and TRBJ2-3; TRBD2 matches at 12 bases. From germline, CDR1 is SGHAT and CDR2 FQNNGV. The ends lost 5 bases at V and 6 bases at J; junction bases unmatched: 18. This CDR3 comprises 19 residues. The CDR3 DNA follows: TGTGCCAGCAGCATAGTATGGCGGCTAGCGGGGGGGGCATCGGATACGCAGTATTTT. It codes for CASSIVWRLAGGASDTQYF.

The chain uses TRBV29-1 and TRBJ2-3; D remains ambiguous. The ends were cut back, 3 bases at V and 10 bases at J, with 11 bases in the middle. The CDR3 sequence is 11 residues long. The germline V gene has CDR1 SQVTM and CDR2 ANQGSEA. CDR3 nucleotides: TGCAGCGTTGATATTATGGCGGCGCAGTATTTT. It translates to CSVDIMAAQYF.

The chain recombines TRBV12-3 or TRBV12-4 with TRBJ1-1; D not resolved. Trimming removed 5 bases at V and 3 bases at J, with 13 bases between. This CDR3 comprises 14 residues. This CDR3 is CASSPSAVHTEAFF. The CDR3 region has the DNA TGTGCCAGCAGTCCCAGTGCGGTGCACACTGAAGCTTTCTTT.

This clonotype was seen a few times. The chain carries TRBV27 and TRBJ2-4, with TRBD2 as a possible D gene (6 bases). The end of the DNA aligns better with TRBJ2-7, so the J call may be wrong. CDR1 and CDR2 from the germline V gene are MNHEY and SMNVEV (reference sequence). There are 13 residues in the CDR3. This CDR3 is CASSLAGPGEQYF. The DNA of the CDR3 is TGTGCCAGCAGTTTAGCGGGGCCGGGCGAGCAGTACTTC.